This T cell receptor (beta chain) was captured by sequencing in a study of CD8 T cells in ankylosing spondylitis. Overall study results and limits: There were earlier reports of some motif variants in reactive arthritis synovial fluid and blood.

This clonotype was detected only a few times. Its antigen remains unknown. The V and J ends lost 3 bases and 4 bases, in that order; junction bases with no gene match: 13. The CDR3 contains 19 residues. The germline CDR1 and CDR2 sequences are LGHNA and YNFKEQ. MiXCR was run by TCRdb on the 5' RACE reads, yielding one entry per CDR3 protein. The sample yields approximately 240,000 distinct CDR3 sequences, 20% to 30% seen once. The sample was blood, either unsorted or a sorted T cell fraction (not recorded which). This receptor was identified in a male donor with ankylosing spondylitis or in good health (not recorded which). The chain recombines TRBV4-2 with TRBJ2-5; TRBD2 matches 14 bases. CDR3 DNA sequence: TGTGCCAGCAGCCACCCCCCGGGACTAGCGGGGGATTCCGTAGAGACCCAGTACTTC. Residues: CASSHPPGLAGDSVETQYF.